These T cell receptor beta chains were read from a single sample in a study of cytomegalovirus exposure and HLA in healthy donors. This table comes from immunoSEQ multiplex PCR, and its TCRdb copy is limited to in-frame clones, with some not included. The sample holds approximately 130,000 clones. The sample comprised PBMCs. Receptors originate from a woman in her sixties in good health and CMV-seronegative. CDR3s include the opening cysteine and the closing phenylalanine or tryptophan. The order of the fields is J gene, V gene, D gene, CDR3 protein, CDR3 DNA. The D gene is left open where the match is weak.

>TRBJ2-3|TRBV6-5|NA
CASSSGIISTDTQYF
TGTGCCAGCAGTTCCGGGATTATTAGCACAGATACGCAGTATTTT
>TRBJ1-1|TRBV5-1|TRBD1
CASSLGQGVAEAFF
TGCGCCAGCAGTCTAGGACAGGGGGTCGCTGAAGCTTTCTTT
>TRBJ1-4|TRBV6-1|NA
CASITGGNEKLFF
TGTGCCAGCATCACGGGGGGGAATGAAAAACTGTTTTTT
>TRBJ1-2|TRBV6-1|NA
CASSEGGPWGYTF
TGTGCCAGCAGTGAAGGGGGCCCCTGGGGCTACACCTTC
>TRBJ1-1|TRBV11-2|NA
CASSQNEAFF
TGTGCCAGCAGCCAAAATGAAGCTTTCTTT
>TRBJ2-2|TRBV19|TRBD2
CASSISSGRAAGELFF
TGTGCCAGTAGTATATCCAGCGGGAGGGCGGCCGGGGAGCTGTTTTTT
>TRBJ2-1|TRBV11-3|TRBD2
CASSKTSGYNEQFF
TGTGCCAGCAGCAAGACTAGCGGCTACAATGAGCAGTTCTTC
>TRBJ1-2|TRBV27|NA
CASSFLTGFNYGYTF
TGTGCCAGCAGTTTTCTTACAGGGTTCAACTATGGCTACACCTTC
>TRBJ1-2|TRBV30|NA
CAWRERVGYTF
TGTGCCTGGAGAGAGAGGGTTGGCTACACCTTC
>TRBJ2-7|TRBV5-1|TRBD1
CASSLGTGTGAYEQYF
TGCGCCAGCAGCTTAGGAACCGGGACAGGAGCCTACGAGCAGTACTTC
>TRBJ2-3|TRBV29-1|TRBD2
CSGRTSGGPTDTQYF
TGCAGCGGACGGACTAGCGGGGGACCCACAGATACGCAGTATTTT
>TRBJ1-2|TRBV14|TRBD1
CASSQETGRSYTF
TGTGCCAGCAGCCAAGAGACAGGGAGAAGCTACACCTTC
>TRBJ1-2|TRBV4-1|NA
CASSQDRWEGYTF
TGCGCCAGCAGCCAAGATCGGTGGGAGGGCTACACCTTC
>TRBJ1-6|TRBV18|NA
CASSTTSSYNSPLHF
TGTGCCAGCTCAACAACTAGCTCCTATAATTCACCCCTCCACTTT
>TRBJ1-5|TRBV5-8|TRBD1
CASSLNRGQPQHF
TGTGCCAGCAGCTTGAACAGGGGCCAGCCCCAGCATTTT
>TRBJ2-7|TRBV5-1|TRBD1
CASSRGPDTYEQYF
TGCGCCAGCTCGAGGGGGCCGGACACCTACGAGCAGTACTTC
>TRBJ1-2|TRBV30|TRBD1
CAYPPGPGTGLGGNYGYTF
TGTGCCTACCCCCCAGGTCCCGGGACAGGTCTGGGAGGTAACTATGGCTACACCTTC
>TRBJ2-2|TRBV5-1|TRBD2
CASSPGGTTNTGELFF
TGCGCCAGCAGCCCTGGGGGGACTACGAACACCGGGGAGCTGTTTTTT
>TRBJ1-1|TRBV6-6|NA
CASSYREMEAEAFF
TGTGCCAGCAGTTACAGGGAGATGGAGGCTGAAGCTTTCTTT
>TRBJ2-3|TRBV7-9|TRBD2
CASTRTSGATDTQYF
TGTGCCAGTACACGGACCAGCGGGGCTACAGATACGCAGTATTTT
>TRBJ2-2|TRBV28|NA
CASIPGQANTGELFF
TGTGCCAGCATACCAGGGCAGGCGAACACCGGGGAGCTGTTTTTT
>TRBJ1-1|TRBV5-1|NA
CASSPREGDTEAFF
TGCGCCAGCAGCCCCCGGGAAGGCGACACTGAAGCTTTCTTT
>TRBJ2-1|TRBV30|TRBD2
CAARGGSRNYNEQFF
TGTGCGGCAAGGGGCGGGAGCCGAAACTACAATGAGCAGTTCTTC
>TRBJ2-5|TRBV7-3|NA
CASSQGLGGQETQYF
TGTGCCAGCAGTCAGGGTCTAGGTGGCCAAGAGACCCAGTACTTC
>TRBJ1-2|TRBV2|NA
CASSDALGGGGDYGYTF
TGTGCCAGCAGTGACGCCTTAGGAGGCGGGGGCGACTATGGCTACACCTTC
>TRBJ2-7|TRBV5-1|TRBD2
CASSFYPTSGSYEQYF
TGCGCCAGCAGCTTTTACCCCACTAGCGGCTCCTACGAGCAGTACTTC
>TRBJ1-6|TRBV5-1|NA
CASSFIRGENSPLHF
TGCGCCAGCAGCTTTATTCGGGGGGAAAATTCACCCCTCCACTTT
>TRBJ2-1|TRBV9|TRBD2
CASSVDSGRVNEQFF
TGTGCCAGCAGCGTAGATAGCGGGAGAGTCAATGAGCAGTTCTTC
>TRBJ1-5|TRBV29-1|TRBD1
CSVGTGFNQPQHF
TGCAGCGTTGGGACAGGGTTCAATCAGCCCCAGCATTTT
>TRBJ2-2|TRBV6-1|NA
CASRKQGTGTGELFF
TGTGCCAGCAGAAAACAGGGGACTGGGACCGGGGAGCTGTTTTTT
>TRBJ2-7|TRBV4-1|TRBD2
CASSLASGRLDEQYF
TGCGCCAGCAGCCTTGCTAGCGGGAGACTCGACGAGCAGTACTTC
>TRBJ2-7|TRBV29-1|TRBD1
CSAQGDSYEQYF
TGCAGCGCACAGGGGGACTCCTACGAGCAGTACTTC
>TRBJ2-7|TRBV7-9|TRBD2
CASTLGRESEQYF
TGTGCCAGCACCCTCGGGAGGGAGAGCGAGCAGTACTTC
>TRBJ1-4|TRBV28|NA
CATRGGTTNEKLFF
TGTGCCACCCGGGGAGGGACAACTAATGAAAAACTGTTTTTT
>TRBJ2-7|TRBV7-9|TRBD1
CASSRIGQDTYEQYF
TGTGCCAGCAGCCGAATAGGACAGGACACCTACGAGCAGTACTTC
>TRBJ2-2|TRBV5-1|NA
CASSLGFRTANTGELFF
TGCGCCAGCAGCTTGGGATTTCGTACAGCGAACACCGGGGAGCTGTTTTTT
>TRBJ1-2|TRBV5-1|TRBD1
CASSLGGQANYGYTF
TGCGCCAGCAGCTTGGGGGGACAGGCTAACTATGGCTACACCTTC
>TRBJ2-5|TRBV12-5|TRBD1
CASGKGTGLGETQYF
TGTGCTAGTGGCAAAGGGACAGGGCTTGGCGAGACCCAGTACTTC
>TRBJ2-5|TRBV7-8|NA
CASTPKWAGQETQYF
TGTGCCAGCACCCCCAAGTGGGCAGGCCAAGAGACCCAGTACTTC
>TRBJ2-5|TRBV9|NA
CASSVHGAGETQYF
TGTGCCAGCAGCGTACATGGGGCAGGGGAGACCCAGTACTTC
>TRBJ2-7|TRBV2|TRBD1
CASTSGQGGTYEQYF
TGTGCCAGCACGAGCGGACAGGGAGGAACCTACGAGCAGTACTTC
>TRBJ2-7|TRBV7-8|TRBD1
CASSRDRDEQYF
TGTGCCAGCAGCCGAGACAGGGACGAGCAGTACTTC
>TRBJ2-7|TRBV28|NA
CASEGTSNYEQYF
TGTGCCAGCGAGGGGACTTCAAACTACGAGCAGTACTTC
>TRBJ2-7|TRBV7-2|NA
CATSRDNEQYF
TGTGCCACCTCGAGGGACAACGAGCAGTACTTC
>TRBJ1-1|TRBV5-1|NA
CASTPFRRDTEAFF
TGCGCCAGCACCCCATTCCGGCGGGACACTGAAGCTTTCTTT
>TRBJ2-3|TRBV5-1|NA
CASRNNLGADTQYF
TGCGCCAGCAGGAATAACCTCGGGGCAGATACGCAGTATTTT
>TRBJ1-2|TRBV10-3|TRBD1
CATSGTEIYGYTF
TGTGCCACGTCCGGGACAGAGATATATGGCTACACCTTC
>TRBJ2-7|TRBV6-6|NA
CASSVSYEQYF
TGTGCCAGCAGTGTATCCTACGAGCAGTACTTC
>TRBJ2-3|TRBV28|TRBD2
CASKIQASGSTDTQYF
TGTGCCAGCAAGATCCAGGCTAGCGGAAGCACAGATACGCAGTATTTT
>TRBJ2-7|TRBV7-9|TRBD1
CASSPQGQHYEQYF
TGTGCCAGCAGCCCCCAGGGACAGCACTACGAGCAGTACTTC
>TRBJ2-5|TRBV5-4|NA
CASSPGQPRETQYF
TGTGCCAGCAGCCCGGGACAACCCAGAGAGACCCAGTACTTC
>TRBJ2-7|TRBV30|NA
CAWSRGTWLEQYF
TGTGCCTGGAGTCGCGGGACGTGGCTCGAGCAGTACTTC
>TRBJ1-2|TRBV27|NA
CASAEGGSNYGYTF
TGTGCCAGCGCCGAGGGGGGGTCTAACTATGGCTACACCTTC
>TRBJ2-5|TRBV6-1|TRBD2
CASSEGRGLVYF
TGTGCCAGCAGTGAAGGAAGGGGACTAGTCTACTTC
>TRBJ1-1|TRBV9|TRBD1
CASSERGQETEAFF
TGTGCCAGCAGCGAAAGGGGGCAGGAGACTGAAGCTTTCTTT
>TRBJ2-1|TRBV7-3|TRBD1
CASSWGQGYNEQFF
TGTGCCAGCAGCTGGGGACAGGGATACAATGAGCAGTTCTTC
>TRBJ2-5|TRBV7-2|TRBD2
CASSLGGGNWETQYF
TGTGCCAGCAGTTTGGGGGGGGGAAATTGGGAGACCCAGTACTTC
>TRBJ1-1|TRBV6-1|NA
CANRQYGTEAFF
TGTGCCAACCGACAGTACGGCACTGAAGCTTTCTTT